This passage covers 7 T cell receptor beta chains from one sample sequenced in a study of T cell responses to AZD1222 COVID-19 vaccine. The method was immunoSEQ multiplex PCR; TCRdb's version includes in-frame clones alone and lacks a portion of them. The data contain under 200,000 clones, 90% to 95% of them seen just once; the ten biggest clones take up about 9.2%. Specimen: peripheral blood, collected on day 0 of AZD1222 vaccination. The origin of the receptors is an adult in good health.

This rearrangement joins TRBV5-4 to TRBJ2-3; 10 nucleotides line up with TRBD1. This CDR3 is 17 amino acids long. V lost 1 base, J lost 3 bases, and 8 bases stayed unmatched. Germline-derived CDR1 and CDR2 are SGHNT and YYREEE (reference sequence). Here the CDR3 DNA reads TGTGCCAGCAGCTTGAGTTCAAGGGACAGGGGTACAGATACGCAGTATTTT. Residues: CASSLSSRDRGTDTQYF.

The chain employs TRBV5-1 and TRBJ2-2, with 7 positions matching TRBD1. Germline values: CDR1 SGHRS, CDR2 YFSETQ. With V trimmed by 4 bases and J by 6 bases, 3 bases remained unmatched. This CDR3 region has 13 residues. The CDR3 nucleotides read TGCGCCAGCAGCACCACAGGGGCCGGGGAGCTGTTTTTT. Translation gives CASSTTGAGELFF.

The chain recombines TRBV5-5 with TRBJ2-7, with 8 bases aligning to TRBD1. The junction had 8 bases not matched to a gene; V was cut back by 5 bases and J by 7 bases. Germline CDR1 reads SGHKS; CDR2 reads YYEKEE (reference sequence). There are 13 residues in the CDR3. The CDR3, as DNA: TGTGCCAGCAGTGGGACAGGTGAACAAGAGCAGTACTTC. Protein product: CASSGTGEQEQYF.

This clone was observed once. This chain links TRBV10-2 with TRBJ2-5; D is uncertain. CDR1 WSHSY and CDR2 SAAADI come from the germline V gene. Deletions cut 3 bases from V and 0 bases from J, with 14 bases between. This CDR3 region has 16 residues. CDR3 amino acids: CASSDSVSWYQETQYF. CDR3 DNA: TGCGCCAGCAGTGATTCTGTCAGCTGGTACCAAGAGACCCAGTACTTC.

Here the CDR3 DNA reads TGTGCCAGCATCGGACAGGGAGTCGCCCTAATTGGTTCACCCCTCCACTTT. It codes for CASIGQGVALIGSPLHF. The J gene is TRBJ1-6, the V gene TRBV2; 8 bases are shared with TRBD1. V shed 7 bases and J 9 bases; nucleotides not matched to a gene: 17. The CDR3 totals 17 residues. Germline CDR1 SNHLY, CDR2 FYNNEI.

V and J are TRBV27 and TRBJ1-6, with 7 positions matching TRBD1. The trim removed 2 bases at V and 6 bases at J, leaving 1 base unmatched. This CDR3 spans 14 amino acids. CDR1 is MNHEY, CDR2 SMNVEV, per germline (reference sequence). The CDR3 bases are TGTGCCAGCAGTTTAGGACAGGTTAATTCACCCCTCCACTTT. Its translation: CASSLGQVNSPLHF.

The chain has TRBV6-5 and TRBJ1-1; possibly TRBD1 for D (5 bases). Germline CDR1 is MNHEY and CDR2 is SVGAGI. The CDR3 sequence is 13 residues long. V lost 6 bases and J 1 base, leaving 9 bases between the germline ends. Written as DNA, the CDR3 is TGTGCCAGCAGGCCAACAGGGAACACTGAAGCTTTCTTT. Its protein is CASRPTGNTEAFF.